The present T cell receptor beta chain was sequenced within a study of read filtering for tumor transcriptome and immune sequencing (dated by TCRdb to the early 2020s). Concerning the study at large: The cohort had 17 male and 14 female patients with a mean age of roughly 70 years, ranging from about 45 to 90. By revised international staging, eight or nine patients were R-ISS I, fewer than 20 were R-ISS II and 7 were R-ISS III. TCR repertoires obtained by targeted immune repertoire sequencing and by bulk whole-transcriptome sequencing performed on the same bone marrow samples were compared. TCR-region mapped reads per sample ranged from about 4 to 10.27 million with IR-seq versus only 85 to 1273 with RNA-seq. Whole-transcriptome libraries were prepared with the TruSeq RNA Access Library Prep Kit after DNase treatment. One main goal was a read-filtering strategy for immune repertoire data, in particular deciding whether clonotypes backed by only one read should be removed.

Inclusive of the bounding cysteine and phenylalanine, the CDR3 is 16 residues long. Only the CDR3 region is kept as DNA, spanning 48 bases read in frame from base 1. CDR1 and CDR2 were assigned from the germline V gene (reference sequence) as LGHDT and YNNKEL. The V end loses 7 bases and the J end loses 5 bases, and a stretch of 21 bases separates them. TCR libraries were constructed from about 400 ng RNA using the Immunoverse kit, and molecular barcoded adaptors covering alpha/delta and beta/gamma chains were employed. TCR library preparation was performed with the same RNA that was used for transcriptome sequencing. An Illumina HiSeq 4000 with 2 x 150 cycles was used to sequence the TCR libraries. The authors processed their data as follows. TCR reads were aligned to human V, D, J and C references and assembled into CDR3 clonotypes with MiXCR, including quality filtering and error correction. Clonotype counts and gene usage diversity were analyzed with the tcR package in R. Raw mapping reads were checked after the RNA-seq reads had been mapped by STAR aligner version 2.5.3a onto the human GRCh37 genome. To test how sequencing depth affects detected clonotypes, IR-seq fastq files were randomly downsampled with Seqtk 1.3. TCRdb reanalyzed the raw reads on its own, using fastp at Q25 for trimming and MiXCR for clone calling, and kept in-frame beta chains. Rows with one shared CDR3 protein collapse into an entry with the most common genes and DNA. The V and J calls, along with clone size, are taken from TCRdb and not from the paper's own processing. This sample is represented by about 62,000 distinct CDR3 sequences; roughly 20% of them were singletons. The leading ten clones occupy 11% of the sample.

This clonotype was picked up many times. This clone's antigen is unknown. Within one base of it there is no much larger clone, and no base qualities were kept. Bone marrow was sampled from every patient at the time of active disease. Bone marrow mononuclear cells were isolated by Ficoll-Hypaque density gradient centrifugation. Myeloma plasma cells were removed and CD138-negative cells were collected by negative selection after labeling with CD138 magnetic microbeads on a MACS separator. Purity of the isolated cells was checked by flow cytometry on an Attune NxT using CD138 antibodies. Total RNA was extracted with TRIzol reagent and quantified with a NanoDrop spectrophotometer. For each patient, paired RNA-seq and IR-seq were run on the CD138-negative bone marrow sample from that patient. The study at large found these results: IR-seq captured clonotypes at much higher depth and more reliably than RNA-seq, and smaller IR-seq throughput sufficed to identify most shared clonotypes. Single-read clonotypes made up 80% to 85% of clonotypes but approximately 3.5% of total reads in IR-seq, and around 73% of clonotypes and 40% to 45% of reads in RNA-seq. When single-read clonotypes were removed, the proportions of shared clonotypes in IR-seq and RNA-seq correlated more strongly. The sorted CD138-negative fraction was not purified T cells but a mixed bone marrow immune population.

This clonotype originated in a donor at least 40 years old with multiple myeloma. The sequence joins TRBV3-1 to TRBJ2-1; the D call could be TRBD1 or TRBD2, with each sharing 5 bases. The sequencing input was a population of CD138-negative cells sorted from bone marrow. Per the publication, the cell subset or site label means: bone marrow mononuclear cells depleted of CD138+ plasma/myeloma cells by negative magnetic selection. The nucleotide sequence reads TGTGCCAGCACGCTAGGGACCCGCACCGTTCACAATGAGCAGTTCTTC. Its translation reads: CASTLGTRTVHNEQFF.